Each of the 18 T cell receptor beta chains below was sequenced from the same sample in a study of T cell responses to AZD1222 COVID-19 vaccine. Libraries were prepared by immunoSEQ multiplex PCR; TCRdb keeps only in-frame clonotypes and omits some of them. This table has roughly 150,000 clones, 90% appearing once. The source was peripheral blood, collected on day 0 of AZD1222 vaccination. The receptors stem from an adult in good health.

This clone was picked up one time. The chain employs TRBV24-1 and TRBJ2-5, with TRBD2 identical over 9 bases. Germline V gene data show CDR1 as KGHDR and CDR2 as SFDVKD. V dropped 9 bases and J dropped 2; count of bases not matched to a gene: 9. The CDR3 spans 15 residues. The CDR3 DNA follows: TGTGCCACCGGGGGGGCTAGCGGGAAACAAGAGACCCAGTACTTC. Protein: CATGGASGKQETQYF.

V gene TRBV2 combines with J gene TRBJ2-7; TRBD2 agrees at 15 bases. The V and J ends lost 4 bases and 5 bases, in that order; junction bases with no gene match: 3. The CDR3 has 15 amino acids. The germline CDR1 and CDR2 sequences are SNHLY and FYNNEI. CDR3 in amino acids: CASSGTSGRGNEQYF. The DNA for the CDR3 is TGTGCCAGCAGTGGGACTAGCGGGAGGGGGAACGAGCAGTACTTC.

The genes are TRBV6-5 and TRBJ1-2; 9 bases are shared with TRBD1. After removal of 6 bases from V and 4 bases from J, the junction contained 6 bases not matched to a gene. CDR3 size: 14 residues. The V gene's germline CDR1 is MNHEY and CDR2 SVGAGI. The CDR3 region is CASSDRGGGYGYTF. As DNA, the CDR3 is TGTGCCAGCAGCGACAGGGGGGGAGGCTATGGCTACACCTTC.

This clone was found once. The gene calls are TRBV27 and TRBJ1-2, with unresolved D. V lost 4 bases to trimming and J lost 5 bases, with 11 bases between them. This CDR3 comprises 13 residues. CDR1 and CDR2 from the germline V gene are MNHEY and SMNVEV (reference sequence). The CDR3 bases are TGTGCCAGCAGTTCGGGCAGCACTTATGGCTACACCTTC. It is translated as CASSSGSTYGYTF.

The chain recombines TRBV19 with TRBJ2-5; D unclear. CDR1 and CDR2 (germline): LNHDA, SQIVND (reference sequence). The CDR3 contains 14 residues. V gave up 3 bases and J gave up 0 bases, with 8 bases separating them. The CDR3: CASSIDGNQETQYF. In DNA form, the CDR3 reads TGTGCCAGTAGTATCGATGGGAACCAAGAGACCCAGTACTTC.

This clone was counted once. The chain has TRBV4-1 and TRBJ2-2; no clear D. CDR1 and CDR2 from the germline V gene are MGHRA and YSYEKL. V gave up 1 base and J gave up 5 bases, with 8 bases separating them. This CDR3 has 14 residues. The CDR3 reads CASSQVRATGELFF. The CDR3 nucleotides are TGCGCCAGCAGCCAAGTTCGGGCAACCGGGGAGCTGTTTTTT.

V gene TRBV10-1 combines with J gene TRBJ2-1; the D gene is possibly TRBD2 (6 bases). This CDR3 has 15 amino acids. Trimming pared 5 bases from V and 4 bases from J, leaving 15 bases between. Germline CDR1 WNHNN, CDR2 SYGVQD (reference sequence). CDR3 protein: CASSRLSGIYNEQFF. For the CDR3, the DNA is TGCGCCAGCAGTAGACTTAGCGGAATTTACAATGAGCAGTTCTTC.

The V gene is TRBV14, the J gene TRBJ1-4; possible D gene TRBD1, 5 bases. V lost 4 bases to trimming and J lost 8 bases, with 17 bases between them. The germline V gene encodes CDR1 SGHDN and CDR2 FVKESK. The CDR3 loop spans 15 amino acids. For the CDR3, the DNA is TGTGCCAGCAGCCCGGGACTTCCCGCGTGGGAAAAACTGTTTTTT. Translated: CASSPGLPAWEKLFF.

The V and J genes are TRBV7-3 and TRBJ2-3; D might be TRBD2 (5 bases). Germline V gene lookup returns CDR1 SGHTA and CDR2 FQGTGA. The CDR3 runs 15 residues. The V and J ends lost 5 bases and 0 bases respectively, with 12 bases between them. CDR3 sequence reads: CASSPRGRSTDTQYF. Written as DNA, the CDR3 is TGTGCCAGCAGCCCCCGGGGTAGAAGCACAGATACGCAGTATTTT.

The chain is built from TRBV5-1 and TRBJ2-3, with 10 bases lining up with TRBD2. Germline CDR1 and CDR2: SGHRS and YFSETQ. The V gene end was trimmed by 3 bases and the J gene end by 3 bases; junction bases not matched to a gene: 7. The CDR3 has 16 amino acids. DNA of the CDR3: TGCGCCAGCAGCTCTCTAGCGGGAGTGAGTACAGATACGCAGTATTTT. Protein product: CASSSLAGVSTDTQYF.

This clone was recorded only once. V usage is TRBV4-1 and J usage is TRBJ2-5; D tentatively reads TRBD1 or TRBD2 (5 bases each). Per germline, CDR1 MGHRA and CDR2 YSYEKL. CDR3 length equals 19 residues. V shed 3 bases and J shed 5 bases, with 28 bases lying between them. For the CDR3, the DNA is TGCGCCAGCAGCCACCTCCCTCAAATAGCGAGAGGGGTTGGGGAGACCCAGTACTTC. This encodes CASSHLPQIARGVGETQYF.

V is TRBV27 and J is TRBJ2-7; 9 bases agree with TRBD1. Germline-derived CDR1 and CDR2 are MNHEY and SMNVEV (reference sequence). CDR3 length: 16 residues. V dropped 5 bases and J dropped 6; count of bases not matched to a gene: 14. The CDR3 protein is CASSPLAVQGAGEQYF. The CDR3 DNA follows: TGTGCCAGCAGTCCCTTGGCAGTACAGGGGGCCGGCGAGCAGTACTTC.

The CDR3, as DNA: TGTGCCACCAGTGATACTAGCGGGAGGCCGAACACCGGGGAGCTGTTTTTT. Translated: CATSDTSGRPNTGELFF. This rearrangement joins TRBV24-1 to TRBJ2-2, with 12 positions matching TRBD2. CDR3 length: 17 residues. V was clipped by 3 bases and J by 0 bases; unmatched bases: 1. Germline values: CDR1 KGHDR, CDR2 SFDVKD.

The CDR3, as DNA: TGTGCCATCAGTGATCGCCCGAGGGGTGACACTGAAGCTTTCTTT. It specifies CAISDRPRGDTEAFF. The chain carries TRBV10-3 and TRBJ1-1; weak D call: TRBD1 (5 bases). Trimming pared 3 bases from V and 3 bases from J, leaving 14 bases between. Germline V lookup: CDR1 ENHRY, CDR2 SYGVKD. The length of the CDR3 is 15 residues.

The chain uses TRBV18 and TRBJ2-7; 10 bases align to TRBD2. The germline V gene has CDR1 KGHSH and CDR2 LQKENI. The CDR3 spans 15 residues. With V trimmed by 2 bases and J by 4 bases, 5 bases remained unmatched. The DNA of the CDR3 is TGTGCCAGCTCACCATCAGCGGGAGGGCCGTACGAGCAGTACTTC. This gives the protein CASSPSAGGPYEQYF.

The V gene is TRBV28, the J gene TRBJ2-5; 8 positions agree with TRBD2. This CDR3 has 14 amino acids. CDR1 is MDHEN, CDR2 SYDVKM, per germline. The V segment lost 5 bases and the J segment 2 bases; nucleotides outside the gene matches: 4. CDR3 loop: CASSTLAGQETQYF. CDR3 nucleotide sequence: TGTGCCAGCAGTACATTAGCGGGGCAAGAGACCCAGTACTTC.

This clone has just a few counts. The rearrangement uses TRBV7-9 and TRBJ2-5, with 11 bases identical to TRBD2. The ends lost 1 base at V and 1 base at J; junction bases unmatched: 2. The CDR3 runs 16 residues. CDR1 is SEHNR and CDR2 is FQNEAQ in the germline V gene (reference sequence). The DNA of the CDR3 is TGTGCCAGCAGCTTAGTTACTAGCGGGGGCCAAGAGACCCAGTACTTC. It yields the protein CASSLVTSGGQETQYF.

J is TRBJ1-5 and V is TRBV7-9; TRBD1 matches at 7 bases. The CDR3 extends over 14 amino acids. Germline loops: CDR1 SEHNR, CDR2 FQNEAQ (reference sequence). With 5 bases clipped from V and 5 bases from J, the junction kept 6 bases outside the gene matches. The CDR3 loop is CASSAPDRDQPQHF. CDR3 DNA sequence: TGTGCCAGCAGCGCCCCAGACAGGGATCAGCCCCAGCATTTT.